Detailed here is one T cell receptor (beta chain). CDR1 and CDR2 from the germline V gene are MDHEN and SYDVKM. This CDR3 comprises 17 residues. Trimming shortened V by 5 bases and J by 0 bases, and 18 bases separated the two germline ends. Using immunoSEQ multiplex PCR, the repertoire was profiled, and TCRdb retains in-frame clones only, with some absent. The sample records roughly 100,000 clones, roughly 80% being singletons. The data originate from a study of blood T cell repertoires in COVID-19. The receptor was derived from an older woman with acute or convalescent COVID-19. The chain uses TRBV28 and TRBJ2-3; D gene uncertain. Sequencing input: peripheral blood. In DNA form, the CDR3 reads TGTGCCAGCAGTGACGACATCTCAACCTCTAGCACAGATACGCAGTATTTT. Translated, it gives CASSDDISTSSTDTQYF.